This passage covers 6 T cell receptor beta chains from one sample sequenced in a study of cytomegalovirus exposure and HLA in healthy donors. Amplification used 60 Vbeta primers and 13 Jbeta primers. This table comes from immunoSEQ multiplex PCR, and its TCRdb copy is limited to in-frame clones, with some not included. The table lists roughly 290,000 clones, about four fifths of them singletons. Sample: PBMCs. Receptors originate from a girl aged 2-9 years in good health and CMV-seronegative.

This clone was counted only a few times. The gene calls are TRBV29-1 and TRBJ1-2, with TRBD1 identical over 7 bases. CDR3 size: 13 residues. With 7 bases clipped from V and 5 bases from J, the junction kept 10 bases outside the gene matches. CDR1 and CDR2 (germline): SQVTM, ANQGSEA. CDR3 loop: CSAQQGTYYGYTF. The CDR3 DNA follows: TGCAGCGCCCAACAGGGGACTTATTATGGCTACACCTTC.

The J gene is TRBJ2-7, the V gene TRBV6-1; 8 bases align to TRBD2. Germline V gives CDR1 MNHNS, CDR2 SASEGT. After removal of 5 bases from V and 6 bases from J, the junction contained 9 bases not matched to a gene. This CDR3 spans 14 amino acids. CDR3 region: CASSPSGGVGEQYF. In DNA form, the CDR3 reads TGTGCCAGCAGTCCCAGCGGGGGAGTCGGCGAGCAGTACTTC.

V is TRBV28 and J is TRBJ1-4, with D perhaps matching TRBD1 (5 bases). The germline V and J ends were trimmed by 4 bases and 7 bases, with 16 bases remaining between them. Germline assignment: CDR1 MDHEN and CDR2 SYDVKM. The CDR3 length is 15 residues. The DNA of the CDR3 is TGTGCCAGCAGTTCTCCGGGGGAGCGGGGTGAAAAACTGTTTTTT. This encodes CASSSPGERGEKLFF.

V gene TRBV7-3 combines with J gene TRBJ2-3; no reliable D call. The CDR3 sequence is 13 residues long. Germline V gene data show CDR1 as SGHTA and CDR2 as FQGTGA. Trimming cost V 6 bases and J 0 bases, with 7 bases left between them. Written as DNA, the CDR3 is TGTGCCAGCAGGCGGTCTAGCACAGATACGCAGTATTTT. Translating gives CASRRSSTDTQYF.

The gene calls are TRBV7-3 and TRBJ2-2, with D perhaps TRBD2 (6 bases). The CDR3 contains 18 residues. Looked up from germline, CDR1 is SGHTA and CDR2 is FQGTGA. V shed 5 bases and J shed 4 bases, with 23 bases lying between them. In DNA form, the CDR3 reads TGTGCCAGCAGCCGGTTGGCGAACGGGGACTCGGGCACCGGGGAGCTGTTTTTT. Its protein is CASSRLANGDSGTGELFF.

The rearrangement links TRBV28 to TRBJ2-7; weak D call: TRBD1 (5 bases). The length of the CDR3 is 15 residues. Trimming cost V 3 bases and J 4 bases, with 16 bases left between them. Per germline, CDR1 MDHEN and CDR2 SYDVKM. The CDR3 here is CASSLPARGSYEQYF. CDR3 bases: TGTGCCAGCAGTTTGCCCGCTAGGGGAAGTTACGAGCAGTACTTC.